The 10 T cell receptor beta chains presented below share a single source sample, sequenced in a study of T cells in Graves' hyperthyroidism and ophthalmopathy. The TCR beta CDR3 regions underwent amplification using RNA transcripts as the source. Initially, a first-round RT-PCR of the TCR CDR3 employed the HTBI primer set. TCRdb independently ran MiXCR on the multiplex PCR reads; one entry per CDR3 protein. The sample consists of around 430,000 distinct CDR3 sequences, 15% of them appearing once. Sequencing was performed on blood. The receptors derive from a woman aged 25 to 39 with Graves' hyperthyroidism.

This clonotype has a handful of counts. The V gene is TRBV6-1, the J gene TRBJ2-2, with a tentative D call TRBD2 (6 bases). Trimming removed 7 bases from V and 0 bases from J, with 12 bases in between. The CDR3 covers 15 residues. CDR1 MNHNS and CDR2 SASEGT come from the germline V gene. The CDR3, as DNA: TGTGCCAGCATGGCGGGGTCCTCGAACACCGGGGAGCTGTTTTTT. Protein sequence: CASMAGSSNTGELFF.

In the case of this clonotype: A much more abundant neighbour one base away suggests this may be a read error. The genes are TRBV7-9 and TRBJ2-1; 7 positions match TRBD2. The CDR3 covers 18 residues. Per the germline V gene, CDR1 is SEHNR and CDR2 is FQNEAQ (reference sequence). The V gene end was trimmed by 1 base and the J gene end by 8 bases; junction bases not matched to a gene: 17. For the CDR3, the DNA is TGTGCCAGCAGCTTAGTGGAGGCTAGCAGCGGGACTGGGTATGAGCAGTTCTTC. It is translated as CASSLVEASSGTGYEQFF.

In DNA, the CDR3 is TGTGCCAGCAGTTTGACAGGAGCGTTGAATAATTCACCCCTCCACTTT. Residues: CASSLTGALNNSPLHF. The chain recombines TRBV28 with TRBJ1-6, with D maybe TRBD1 (6 bases). V lost 3 bases, J lost 5 bases, and 14 bases lay in between. Per germline, CDR1 MDHEN and CDR2 SYDVKM. The CDR3 loop spans 16 amino acids.

Notes on this clonotype: Since a much larger clone is just one base distant, this may be a read error. The rearrangement uses TRBV27 and TRBJ2-7; D unclear. Trimming stripped 2 bases from V and 7 bases from J, with 21 bases between. CDR3 length equals 16 residues. Germline V CDR1 and CDR2: MNHEY, SMNVEV (reference sequence). The CDR3 here is CASSLRRPPTFEEQYF. In DNA, the CDR3 is TGTGCCAGCAGTTTACGGCGGCCCCCGACCTTCGAGGAGCAGTACTTC.

This clonotype has ten or more counts. This chain uses TRBV3-1 with TRBJ2-2; TRBD2 is a possible D gene (6 bases). The V end lost 1 base, the J end lost 1 base, and 13 bases lay between the germline ends. CDR3 length equals 17 residues. Germline loops: CDR1 LGHDT, CDR2 YNNKEL (reference sequence). CDR3 residues: CASSQGVAGLNTGELFF. The CDR3 nucleotides read TGTGCCAGCAGCCAAGGGGTCGCGGGGTTGAACACCGGGGAGCTGTTTTTT.

In this sample, this clonotype turned up a few times. The chain is built from TRBV7-3 and TRBJ1-1; D is ambiguous. The germline V gene has CDR1 SGHTA and CDR2 FQGTGA. The CDR3 is 12 amino acids. Deletions cut 5 bases from V and 3 bases from J, with 7 bases between. DNA of the CDR3: TGTGCCAGCAGCCATACAGACACTGAAGCTTTCTTT. Its translation: CASSHTDTEAFF.

This clonotype was detected ten times or more. The chain is built from TRBV20-1 and TRBJ1-1; D is unresolved. From germline, CDR1 is DFQATT and CDR2 SNEGSKA (reference sequence). The ends were cut back, 3 bases at V and 3 bases at J, with 14 bases in the middle. This CDR3 is built from 14 residues. CDR3: CSARSEHPYTEAFF. Written as DNA, the CDR3 is TGCAGTGCTAGGTCGGAACACCCCTACACTGAAGCTTTCTTT.

The sample holds many counts of this clonotype. The rearrangement uses TRBV27 and TRBJ2-7, with TRBD2 as a possible D gene (6 bases). V lost 0 bases and J lost 2, with 14 bases in between. The CDR3 has 16 residues. In germline, CDR1 is MNHEY, CDR2 SMNVEV (reference sequence). CDR3 sequence: CASSLSKLAAAYEQYF. The CDR3 nucleotides read TGTGCCAGCAGTTTATCTAAACTAGCTGCCGCCTACGAGCAGTACTTC.

Many counts were recorded for this clonotype. The chain uses TRBV4-2 and TRBJ2-7; possibly TRBD1 for D (6 bases). This CDR3 is 14 amino acids long. Germline assignment: CDR1 LGHNA and CDR2 YNFKEQ. V lost 4 bases and J lost 6, with 16 bases in between. CDR3 amino acids: CASSPTAGEVEQYF. CDR3 nucleotide sequence: TGTGCCAGCAGCCCCACCGCAGGGGAAGTCGAGCAGTACTTC.

The V call is TRBV18, the J call TRBJ1-1; D gene unclear. Germline V gives CDR1 KGHSH, CDR2 LQKENI. The CDR3 is 14 residues long. V was cut by 2 bases and J by 4 bases, with 11 bases left in between. The CDR3 DNA is TGTGCCAGCTCACCATATAACAGCGTCACTGAAGCTTTCTTT. Its translation is CASSPYNSVTEAFF.